Shown below are 31 T cell receptor beta chains from a single sample sequenced in a study of blood T cell repertoires in COVID-19. The data were produced by immunoSEQ multiplex PCR, yet TCRdb's version contains in-frame clones alone and is incomplete. The sample shows 200,000 to 250,000 clones, around 83% of them seen only once. The sequencing sample was made of peripheral blood. These receptor sequences come from a woman in her seventies with COVID-19, enrolled during active disease.

CDR3 amino acids: CASSPGDRGHSGNTIYF. The DNA of the CDR3 is TGCGCCAGCAGCCCCGGGGACAGGGGACACTCTGGAAACACCATATATTTT. The V gene is TRBV5-1, the J gene TRBJ1-3, with TRBD1 identical over 10 bases. Germline V lookup: CDR1 SGHRS, CDR2 YFSETQ. Losses at the gene ends were 4 bases for V and 0 bases for J; bases not matched to a gene: 7. The CDR3 totals 17 residues.

The chain is built from TRBV18 and TRBJ2-5, with D possibly matching TRBD1 (5 bases). CDR1 KGHSH and CDR2 LQKENI come from the germline V gene. The CDR3 is made up of 17 amino acids. Trimming took off 0 bases at V and 7 bases at J, with 21 bases between the two ends. The CDR3 loop is CASSPPSRAKVLGTQYF. The CDR3 DNA sequence: TGTGCCAGCTCACCACCGAGCAGGGCGAAAGTCTTGGGGACCCAGTACTTC.

V and J are TRBV15 and TRBJ2-7, with D maybe TRBD1 (6 bases). Trimming took off 0 bases at V and 3 bases at J, with 12 bases between the two ends. The germline gives CDR1 LNHNV, CDR2 YYDKDF (reference sequence). The CDR3 runs 15 residues. DNA for the CDR3: TGTGCCACCAGCAGAGAGGCAGGGGAAAACTACGAGCAGTACTTC. Encoded protein: CATSREAGENYEQYF. Complete variable domain (other parts from reference TRBV15 and TRBJ2-7): DAMVIQNPRYQVTQFGKPVTLSCSQTLNHNVMYWYQQKSSQAPKLLFHYYDKDFNNEADTPDNFQSRRPNTSFCFLDIRSPGLGDTAMYLCATSREAGENYEQYFGPGTRLTVT.

V is TRBV18 and J is TRBJ1-5, with D possibly matching TRBD1 (6 bases). CDR1 and CDR2 from the germline V gene are KGHSH and LQKENI. V lost 3 bases and J lost 4, with 13 bases in between. This CDR3 has 15 amino acids. The CDR3 loop is CASSPSGDRNQPQHF. For the CDR3, the DNA is TGTGCCAGCTCACCCTCAGGGGACCGGAATCAGCCCCAGCATTTT.

This chain joins TRBV29-1 and TRBJ1-6; possibly TRBD1 for D (6 bases). Trimming pared 6 bases from V and 6 bases from J, leaving 12 bases between. Germline loops: CDR1 SQVTM, CDR2 ANQGSEA. The CDR3 is 13 residues long. CDR3: CSVQDSPNSPLHF. CDR3 nucleotides: TGCAGCGTCCAGGACAGCCCTAATTCACCCCTCCACTTT.

V is TRBV7-9 and J is TRBJ1-3; tentatively, D is TRBD1 (6 bases). Trimming left V 2 bases short and J 6 bases short, with 11 bases between. CDR3 length equals 14 residues. CDR1 SEHNR and CDR2 FQNEAQ come from the germline V gene (reference sequence). The CDR3 protein is CASSLLTGQNTIYF. CDR3 DNA sequence: TGTGCCAGCAGCTTATTGACAGGACAAAACACCATATATTTT.

This clone was found a few times. The DNA for the CDR3 is TGTGCCAGCAGCTTTTTAGGCGGTAGGGGAATCTCTGGAAACACCATATATTTT. Its protein is CASSFLGGRGISGNTIYF. The chain couples TRBV5-6 to TRBJ1-3; the D gene is possibly TRBD1 (5 bases). CDR3 size: 18 residues. The germline CDR1 and CDR2 sequences are SGHDT and YYEEEE. Trimming removed 2 bases at V and 0 bases at J, with 18 bases between.

The V and J genes are TRBV3-1 (or the pseudogene TRBV3-2) and TRBJ2-1, with D perhaps TRBD2 (6 bases). CDR1 and CDR2 from the germline V gene are LGHDT and YNNKEL (reference sequence). This CDR3 comprises 15 residues. The V gene lost 1 base and the J gene lost 4 bases, with 11 bases spanning the gap. The CDR3 spells CASSQGTTSYNEQFF. Written as DNA, the CDR3 is TGTGCCAGCAGCCAAGGGACTACCTCATACAATGAGCAGTTCTTC.

This clone was recorded a few times. The rearrangement links TRBV7-9 to TRBJ1-1; D ambiguous. CDR1 is SEHNR and CDR2 is FQNEAQ in the germline V gene (reference sequence). Deletions cut 5 bases from V and 3 bases from J, with 22 bases between. The CDR3 sequence is 17 residues long. DNA for the CDR3: TGTGCCAGCAGCAGGACTGATTATCGGAGATTCGACACTGAAGCTTTCTTT. Amino acid sequence: CASSRTDYRRFDTEAFF.

This rearrangement joins TRBV3-1 (or the pseudogene TRBV3-2) to TRBJ2-3, with a tentative D call TRBD2 (5 bases). V shed 2 bases and J shed 1 base, with 16 bases lying between them. Germline V gene data show CDR1 as LGHDT and CDR2 as YNNKEL (reference sequence). CDR3 length: 17 amino acids. The CDR3 nucleotides are TGTGCCAGCAGCCAATACGGGCGGGCCGGTGGCACAGATACGCAGTATTTT. The encoded protein is CASSQYGRAGGTDTQYF.

The chain couples TRBV5-4 to TRBJ2-1; 7 nucleotides line up with TRBD2. Trimming cost V 3 bases and J 7 bases; bases outside gene matches: 13. Germline-derived CDR1 and CDR2 are SGHNT and YYREEE (reference sequence). This CDR3 has 16 residues. The CDR3 sequence: CASSSEAGRKLNEQFF. DNA of the CDR3: TGTGCCAGCAGCTCTGAAGCGGGGAGGAAGCTAAATGAGCAGTTCTTC.

The rearrangement links TRBV5-1 to TRBJ2-2; 14 bases are shared with TRBD2. Germline V CDR1 and CDR2: SGHRS, YFSETQ. V lost 1 base and J lost 2; bases outside the gene matches: 4. The CDR3 has 18 residues. Written as DNA, the CDR3 is TGCGCCAGCAGCTTGTTGACTAGCGGGAGGGCCAACACCGGGGAGCTGTTTTTT. This gives the protein CASSLLTSGRANTGELFF.

The CDR3 coding sequence is TGTGCCAGCAGTTTGGGTTACAAGGGGAACTATGGCTACACCTTC. Amino acids: CASSLGYKGNYGYTF. This chain joins TRBV28 and TRBJ1-2, with D perhaps matching TRBD1 (5 bases). Trimming took off 3 bases at V and 2 bases at J, with 13 bases between the two ends. Per germline, CDR1 MDHEN and CDR2 SYDVKM. The CDR3 has 15 residues.

The CDR3, as DNA: TGTGCCAGCAGCCGACTAGCGGGAACGGATACGCAGTATTTT. This codes for CASSRLAGTDTQYF. The chain couples TRBV7-9 to TRBJ2-3; 11 bases match TRBD2. V was clipped by 5 bases and J by 6 bases; unmatched bases: 4. CDR1 is SEHNR and CDR2 is FQNEAQ in the germline V gene (reference sequence). CDR3 size: 14 residues.

Concerning this clone itself: The same CDR3 arises from other DNA sequences in this sample as well. The J gene is TRBJ2-1, the V gene TRBV9; 10 bases fit TRBD2. CDR1 SGDLS and CDR2 YYNGEE come from the germline V gene. This CDR3 region has 16 residues. Losses at the gene ends were 4 bases for V and 5 bases for J; bases not matched to a gene: 9. Here the CDR3 reads CASSPGLAGVNNEQFF. The CDR3 DNA sequence: TGTGCCAGCAGCCCCGGGCTAGCGGGAGTTAACAATGAGCAGTTCTTC. The whole variable domain, filled in from reference TRBV9 and TRBJ2-1, reads DSGVTQTPKHLITATGQRVTLRCSPRSGDLSVYWYQQSLDQGLQFLIQYYNGEERAKGNILERFSAQQFPDLHSELNLSSLELGDSALYFCASSPGLAGVNNEQFFGPGTRLTVL.

The J gene is TRBJ2-1, the V gene TRBV6-5; 9 bases align to TRBD1. V trimming: 9 bases; J trimming: 7 bases; junction bases outside the gene matches: 13. Germline loops: CDR1 MNHEY, CDR2 SVGAGI. This CDR3 comprises 15 residues. The CDR3 spells CARHPPDDRGNEQFF. In DNA form, the CDR3 reads TGTGCCAGACACCCCCCGGACGACAGGGGGAATGAGCAGTTCTTC.

The chain joins TRBV6-6 to TRBJ2-3; D possibly corresponds to TRBD2 (7 bases). Trimming removed 1 base at V and 4 bases at J, with 15 bases between. CDR1 is MNHNY and CDR2 is SVGAGI in the germline V gene (reference sequence). The CDR3 is made up of 16 amino acids. The CDR3 loop is CASSYFGGGGADTQYF. The CDR3 DNA follows: TGTGCCAGCAGTTACTTTGGGGGCGGGGGCGCAGATACGCAGTATTTT.

This rearrangement joins TRBV6-2 or TRBV6-3 to TRBJ1-5, with D uncertain. This CDR3 spans 15 amino acids. Trimming stripped 6 bases from V and 6 bases from J, with 18 bases between. Germline V lookup: CDR1 MNHEY, CDR2 SVGEGT. For the CDR3, the DNA is TGTGCCAGCAGCGAAGCGCGGGTGGAATCTCAGCCCCAGCATTTT. It encodes CASSEARVESQPQHF.

The genes are TRBV11-1 and TRBJ2-1; 9 bases match TRBD2. Losses at the gene ends were 0 bases for V and 4 bases for J; bases not matched to a gene: 4. Germline V lookup: CDR1 SGHAT, CDR2 FQDESV (reference sequence). This CDR3 is 16 amino acids long. The CDR3 here is CASSLAGTSLYNEQFF. DNA of the CDR3: TGTGCCAGCAGCTTAGCGGGGACTAGCCTTTACAATGAGCAGTTCTTC.

The table lists this clone with a count of one. V and J are TRBV27 and TRBJ2-2; 15 bases are shared with TRBD2. This CDR3 is 17 amino acids long. Per the germline V gene, CDR1 is MNHEY and CDR2 is SMNVEV (reference sequence). The J segment lost 3 bases and the V segment lost 5 bases, leaving 4 bases of the junction unmatched. The chain's CDR3 is CASSRTSGRADTGELFF. The CDR3, as DNA: TGTGCCAGCAGTAGGACTAGCGGGAGGGCCGACACCGGGGAGCTGTTTTTT.

This clone has more than one count but fewer than ten. This sequence joins TRBV30 and TRBJ2-1; 11 bases line up with TRBD2. V lost 5 bases, J lost 4 bases, and 7 bases stayed unmatched. CDR1 is GTSNPN and CDR2 is SVGIG in the germline V gene (reference sequence). The CDR3 is 15 residues long. The DNA of the CDR3 is TGTGCCTGGGCACCGGGACTAGCGGAGTACAATGAGCAGTTCTTC. Encoded protein: CAWAPGLAEYNEQFF.

Details on this clone: A junction boundary mismatches the germline segment, possibly from a read error. The chain uses TRBV28 and TRBJ1-5; 8 bases line up with TRBD1. This CDR3 is built from 12 residues. Germline V lookup: CDR1 MDHEN, CDR2 SYDVKM. CDR3 sequence (DNA): TGTGCCAGCAGCACCCAGGGGGCGACAGGACCTTTT. Translation gives CASSTQGATGPF.

The chain combines TRBV5-1 with TRBJ1-2, with TRBD1 as a possible D gene (6 bases). The CDR3 extends over 13 amino acids. The V gene's germline CDR1 is SGHRS and CDR2 YFSETQ. Trimming removed 4 bases at V and 5 bases at J, with 12 bases between. This chain's CDR3 is CASSPTGWYGYTF. The CDR3 nucleotides are TGCGCCAGCAGCCCGACAGGATGGTATGGCTACACCTTC.

V is TRBV10-3 and J is TRBJ1-2; 8 bases match TRBD1. The germline gives CDR1 ENHRY, CDR2 SYGVKD. The CDR3 extends over 14 amino acids. The V and J ends lost 2 bases and 8 bases, in that order; junction bases with no gene match: 7. CDR3 residues: CAISEGTGLFGYTF. CDR3 DNA sequence: TGTGCCATCAGTGAGGGGACAGGATTGTTCGGCTACACCTTC.

This chain joins TRBV28 and TRBJ1-3; maybe TRBD1 (6 bases). Germline-derived CDR1 and CDR2 are MDHEN and SYDVKM. Trimming pared 5 bases from V and 1 base from J, leaving 9 bases between. The CDR3 contains 14 residues. CDR3 residues: CASSRTASGNTIYF. As DNA, the CDR3 is TGTGCCAGCAGTCGGACAGCGTCTGGAAACACCATATATTTT.

This clone was detected once. This chain connects TRBV18 to TRBJ1-4; perhaps TRBD1 as D (6 bases). The germline CDR1 and CDR2 sequences are KGHSH and LQKENI. The CDR3 loop spans 13 amino acids. Between the trimmed V and J ends, which lost 6 bases and 8 bases, there was a span of 13 bases. The CDR3 sequence: CASSLGGPEKLFF. CDR3 coding DNA: TGTGCCAGCTCCCTGGGGGGGCCGGAAAAACTGTTTTTT. Looking up the rest from reference TRBV18 and TRBJ1-4 gives the full variable domain: NAGVMQNPRHLVRRRGQEARLRCSPMKGHSHVYWYRQLPEEGLKFMVYLQKENIIDESGMPKERFSAEFPKEGPSILRIQQVVRGDSAAYFCASSLGGPEKLFFGSGTQLSVL.

This chain connects TRBV27 to TRBJ2-7, with 7 bases fitting TRBD1. The CDR3 runs 14 residues. The germline CDR1 and CDR2 sequences are MNHEY and SMNVEV (reference sequence). J lost 0 bases, V lost 5 bases, and 4 bases had no gene match. DNA for the CDR3: TGTGCCAGCAGTATCAGGGGGTACTCCTACGAGCAGTACTTC. This encodes CASSIRGYSYEQYF.

The chain couples TRBV24-1 to TRBJ2-3, with 9 bases identical to TRBD2. The V gene's germline CDR1 is KGHDR and CDR2 SFDVKD. This CDR3 is built from 15 residues. Trimming took 4 bases from V and 1 from J; bases not matched to a gene: 2. The CDR3, as DNA: TGTGCCACCAGTGACCGGACTAGCGGCACAGATACGCAGTATTTT. Translated: CATSDRTSGTDTQYF.

The chain couples TRBV6-5 to TRBJ1-2; 10 bases map to TRBD1. From germline, CDR1 is MNHEY and CDR2 SVGAGI. The CDR3 spans 15 residues. J lost 6 bases, V lost 4 bases, and 8 bases had no gene match. The CDR3 coding sequence is TGTGCCAGCAGTTGGGGGACAGGGGATTTTAATGGCTACACCTTC. Its translation is CASSWGTGDFNGYTF.

In DNA form, the CDR3 reads TGTGCCACCAAGACAGGGGCGAACACTGAAGCTTTCTTT. Translation: CATKTGANTEAFF. This chain connects TRBV28 to TRBJ1-1, with 8 positions matching TRBD1. Germline CDR1 is MDHEN and CDR2 is SYDVKM. V lost 10 bases, J lost 1 base, and 5 bases stayed unmatched. The CDR3 contains 13 residues.

Only one count was recorded for this clone. The rearrangement uses TRBV28 and TRBJ2-7; 8 nucleotides agree with TRBD2. V lost 5 bases and J lost 2; bases outside the gene matches: 5. CDR1 is MDHEN and CDR2 is SYDVKM in the germline V gene. This CDR3 has 14 residues. CDR3 DNA sequence: TGTGCCAGCAGTCCGGGGGGGAGAACCTACGAGCAGTACTTC. Amino acid sequence: CASSPGGRTYEQYF.